The rows below give T cell receptor beta chains drawn from one sample of a study of cytomegalovirus exposure and HLA in healthy donors. Sequencing was performed with immunoSEQ multiplex PCR; in TCRdb, only in-frame clones are kept and a portion is missing. The sample has around 70,000 clones, 74% seen once; the top ten hold 11%. The sample consisted of PBMCs. The source of these receptors is a human donor in good health. Each CDR3 is given with its conserved first and last residue. The D gene is left open where the match is weak. Not every row has a clone size; where given, it reads once, few, many or a size class.

>TRBJ2-2|TRBD1|TRBV29-1|few
CSADRGNTGELFF
TGCAGCGCCGACAGGGGGAATACCGGGGAGCTGTTTTTT
>TRBJ2-1|TRBD2|TRBV2|NA
CASSEKASGSYNEQFF
TGTGCCAGCAGTGAAAAGGCTAGCGGGTCTTACAATGAGCAGTTCTTC
>TRBJ1-1|NA|TRBV20-1|NA
CSASRNTEAFF
TGCAGTGCTAGCCGGAACACTGAAGCTTTCTTT
>TRBJ2-7|TRBD1|TRBV6-4|NA
CASGGQAYEQYF
TGTGCCAGCGGTGGACAGGCCTACGAGCAGTACTTC
>TRBJ1-4|TRBD1|TRBV25-1|medium-sized
CASSVPGQLNEKLFF
TGTGCCAGCAGTGTACCGGGACAGCTTAATGAAAAACTGTTTTTT
>TRBJ2-3|NA|TRBV5-1|NA
CASSLGRWADTQYF
TGCGCCAGCAGCTTGGGCAGGTGGGCAGATACGCAGTATTTT
>TRBJ1-1|TRBD1|TRBV11-3|NA
CASSSVTGGTEAFF
TGTGCCAGCAGCTCTGTGACAGGGGGCACTGAAGCTTTCTTT
>TRBJ1-1|NA|TRBV30|NA
CACGTGANTEAFF
TGTGCCTGCGGGACTGGTGCGAACACTGAAGCTTTCTTT
>TRBJ2-7|NA|TRBV29-1|few
CSVTGTGYEQYF
TGCAGCGTTACCGGTACGGGGTACGAGCAGTACTTC
>TRBJ2-3|NA|TRBV19|NA
CASSRDSSTDTQYF
TGTGCCAGTAGTAGGGACTCGAGCACAGATACGCAGTATTTT
>TRBJ1-1|TRBD1|TRBV5-1|NA
CASSFGTGGVNTEAFF
TGCGCCAGCAGTTTCGGGACAGGGGGCGTGAACACTGAAGCTTTCTTT
>TRBJ1-1|NA|TRBV7-2|NA
CASSNRGYWTEAFF
TGTGCCAGCAGCAACCGAGGGTATTGGACTGAAGCTTTCTTT
>TRBJ1-5|NA|TRBV21-1|NA
CASSKGSQPQHF
TGTGCCAGCAGCAAAGGGAGTCAGCCCCAGCATTTT